This TCR beta chain comes out of a study of OX40 agonist ivuxolimab in advanced cancers. Across the whole study: The patients got ivuxolimab, which is an agonistic anti-OX40 (CD134) antibody. Patients with prior anti-PD-1, anti-PD-L1 or anti-CTLA-4 therapy were eligible; 35% to 45% had some. Findings of the study overall: Low normalized T-cell clonal expansion was additionally recorded for some nonresponders.

Profiled with immunoSEQ multiplex PCR; TCRdb holds only in-frame clones, not every one. The sample has about 49,000 clones, over 75% seen once; the top ten hold roughly 7.3%. Germline CDR1 SQVTM, CDR2 ANQGSEA. V was shortened by 4 bases and J by 3 bases, with 12 bases between the two germline ends. The CDR3 totals 13 residues. In this sample, this clone turned up a few times. Its antigen is not known. The receptor's source is an adult with an advanced solid tumor such as melanoma, head and neck, liver or kidney cancer. Sequencing used CD4+ or CD8+ T cells sorted from blood, obtained in a trial of the OX40 agonist ivuxolimab. The chain is built from TRBV29-1 and TRBJ1-1; no clear D gene. In nucleotides, the CDR3 is TGCAGCGTTGTAAGGGAGGCGGACACTGAAGCTTTCTTT. Amino acids: CSVVREADTEAFF. The full variable domain, its missing parts supplied by reference TRBV29-1 and TRBJ1-1, is SAVISQKPSRDICQRGTSLTIQCQVDSQVTMMFWYRQQPGQSLTLIATANQGSEATYESGFVIDKFPISRPNLTFSTLTVSNMSPEDSSIYLCSVVREADTEAFFGQGTRLTVV.